A single sample gave rise to the 20 T cell receptor beta chains below, sequenced in a study of blood T cell repertoires in COVID-19. Clones were read by immunoSEQ multiplex PCR, and TCRdb kept only the in-frame ones, dropping some. The sample lists more than 250,000 clones, approximately 89% occurring once. Specimen: peripheral blood. The receptors were sampled from a woman aged 30 to 39 with COVID-19, enrolled during active disease.

This clone was detected once. This rearrangement joins TRBV29-1 to TRBJ1-1; 12 bases match TRBD1. CDR3 length: 15 residues. J was trimmed by 5 bases and V by 7 bases; bases with no gene match: 11. Germline V gene sequence: CDR1 SQVTM, CDR2 ANQGSEA. The CDR3 sequence is CSASGTGGIGTEAFF. In DNA form, the CDR3 reads TGCAGCGCTTCCGGGACAGGGGGCATAGGTACTGAAGCTTTCTTT.

This chain joins TRBV5-5 and TRBJ1-2; 8 bases align to TRBD1. Unmatched junction bases numbered 6, after V lost 0 bases and J lost 8 bases. This CDR3 contains 14 residues. Germline-derived CDR1 and CDR2 are SGHKS and YYEKEE (reference sequence). The CDR3 DNA reads TGTGCCAGCAGCTTGGCCCTGGACAGGGACGGCTACACCTTC. This translates into CASSLALDRDGYTF.

The rearrangement joins TRBV29-1 to TRBJ1-2; 9 bases are shared with TRBD1. Germline assignment: CDR1 SQVTM and CDR2 ANQGSEA. Unmatched junction bases numbered 11, after V lost 3 bases and J lost 6 bases. The CDR3 length is 15 residues. CDR3 region: CSVDLAGTGIDGYTF. The CDR3, as DNA: TGCAGCGTTGACCTCGCGGGGACAGGGATAGATGGCTACACCTTC.

The rearrangement joins TRBV29-1 to TRBJ2-5, with D possibly matching TRBD2 (5 bases). The germline gives CDR1 SQVTM, CDR2 ANQGSEA. V lost 6 bases and J lost 1, with 12 bases in between. The CDR3 runs 13 residues. The CDR3 coding sequence is TGCAGCGTATCGAGGGAACCCCAAGAGACCCAGTACTTC. Translated, it gives CSVSREPQETQYF.

V usage is TRBV29-1 and J usage is TRBJ1-1, with D maybe TRBD1 (6 bases). The ends were cut back, 3 bases at V and 12 bases at J, with 14 bases in the middle. This CDR3 contains 11 residues. The germline V gene has CDR1 SQVTM and CDR2 ANQGSEA. The CDR3 DNA is TGCAGCGTTGAGGGCAGGGGTGGAACTTTCTTT. Translated: CSVEGRGGTFF. Full variable domain (rest looked up from reference TRBV29-1 and TRBJ1-1): SAVISQKPSRDICQRGTSLTIQCQVDSQVTMMFWYRQQPGQSLTLIATANQGSEATYESGFVIDKFPISRPNLTFSTLTVSNMSPEDSSIYLCSVEGRGGTFFGQGTRLTVV.

CDR3 sequence: CASSSTSGADETQYF. DNA of the CDR3: TGCGCCAGCAGCTCGACTAGCGGGGCAGACGAGACCCAGTACTTC. The gene calls are TRBV5-1 and TRBJ2-5; 11 nucleotides align to TRBD2. This CDR3 comprises 15 residues. Germline loops: CDR1 SGHRS, CDR2 YFSETQ. With 3 bases clipped from V and 5 bases from J, the junction kept 6 bases outside the gene matches.

The CDR3 DNA reads as TGTGCCAGTAGTAGGACAGAGAGTTACGAGCAGTACTTC. It translates to CASSRTESYEQYF. The gene calls are TRBV19 and TRBJ2-7, with D possibly being TRBD1 (6 bases). V was trimmed by 4 bases and J by 4 bases, leaving 11 bases between them. This CDR3 comprises 13 residues. CDR1 LNHDA and CDR2 SQIVND come from the germline V gene (reference sequence).

This clone was observed a handful of times. The same CDR3 is also encoded by other DNA sequences in this sample. The chain recombines TRBV5-1 with TRBJ1-5; the D is unclear. CDR1 and CDR2 from the germline V gene are SGHRS and YFSETQ. The CDR3 covers 14 residues. The ends were cut back, 0 bases at V and 2 bases at J, with 6 bases in the middle. In DNA form, the CDR3 reads TGCGCCAGCAGCTTGGGCGGGGGCAATCAGCCCCAGCATTTT. It specifies CASSLGGGNQPQHF.

This chain joins TRBV6-1 and TRBJ2-2; TRBD1 agrees at 9 bases. With 4 bases clipped from V and 5 bases from J, the junction kept 8 bases outside the gene matches. The CDR3 is 16 amino acids. The germline gives CDR1 MNHNS, CDR2 SASEGT. The CDR3 reads CASSGGTGRRTGELFF. CDR3 DNA sequence: TGTGCCAGCAGTGGCGGGACAGGGCGAAGGACCGGGGAGCTGTTTTTT.

On this clone: This sample includes further DNA sequences coding for the same CDR3. The V call is TRBV28, the J call TRBJ1-5; 8 bases line up with TRBD1. J was trimmed by 4 bases and V by 2 bases; bases with no gene match: 4. Germline V lookup: CDR1 MDHEN, CDR2 SYDVKM. CDR3 length: 15 residues. In nucleotides, the CDR3 is TGTGCCAGCAGTTTACAGGGGGCAGGAAATCAGCCCCAGCATTTT. Amino acids: CASSLQGAGNQPQHF.

This clone was detected only a few times. In DNA, the CDR3 is TGTGCCAGCAGCTTAGCCGGGTCCGGGGAGCTGTTTTTT. Protein product: CASSLAGSGELFF. The rearrangement uses TRBV11-3 and TRBJ2-2; no clear D. V was trimmed by 1 base and J by 6 bases, leaving 6 bases between them. In germline, CDR1 is SGHNT, CDR2 YENEEA. The CDR3 loop spans 13 amino acids. Full variable domain (missing parts from reference TRBV11-3 and TRBJ2-2): EAGVVQSPRYKIIEKKQPVAFWCNPISGHNTLYWYLQNLGQGPELLIRYENEEAVDDSQLPKDRFSAERLKGVDSTLKIQPAELGDSAVYLCASSLAGSGELFFGEGSRLTVL.

This clone has just a few counts. The rearrangement links TRBV5-4 to TRBJ1-3; 9 positions agree with TRBD1. The germline CDR1 and CDR2 sequences are SGHNT and YYREEE (reference sequence). The CDR3 is 16 residues long. V dropped 4 bases and J dropped 0; count of bases not matched to a gene: 5. For the CDR3, the DNA is TGTGCCAGCAGCACCTACAGGGGGCTCTCTGGAAACACCATATATTTT. The encoded protein is CASSTYRGLSGNTIYF.

The J gene is TRBJ2-1, the V gene TRBV13; 7 bases are shared with TRBD2. Germline values: CDR1 PRHDT, CDR2 FYEKMQ (reference sequence). Unmatched junction bases numbered 13, after V lost 1 base and J lost 1 base. This CDR3 has 19 residues. The CDR3 protein is CASSLEFVGGGPSYNEQFF. The CDR3, as DNA: TGTGCCAGCAGCTTAGAGTTCGTCGGCGGGGGTCCTTCCTACAATGAGCAGTTCTTC.

V and J are TRBV7-8 and TRBJ2-5, with TRBD1 matching over 12 bases. The trim removed 1 base at V and 5 bases at J, leaving 5 bases unmatched. The CDR3 runs 16 residues. Germline V gene lookup returns CDR1 SGHVS and CDR2 FQNEAQ. The CDR3 region is CASSLVGQGAYETQYF. CDR3 coding DNA: TGTGCCAGCAGCTTAGTGGGACAGGGGGCTTACGAGACCCAGTACTTC.

The rearrangement joins TRBV6-5 to TRBJ1-1, with D possibly being TRBD1 (6 bases). V was trimmed by 2 bases and J by 6 bases, leaving 10 bases between them. The CDR3 covers 13 residues. Per germline, CDR1 MNHEY and CDR2 SVGAGI. The CDR3 loop reads CASSYQQGPEAFF. The CDR3 DNA reads TGTGCCAGCAGTTACCAACAGGGACCTGAAGCTTTCTTT.

The chain combines TRBV18 with TRBJ2-2; D may be TRBD2 (6 bases). The CDR3 is made up of 15 amino acids. CDR1 is KGHSH and CDR2 is LQKENI in the germline V gene. Trimming stripped 3 bases from V and 6 bases from J, with 14 bases between. The CDR3 spells CASSPAGFNAGELFF. The CDR3 DNA is TGTGCCAGCTCACCGGCGGGATTTAACGCCGGGGAGCTGTTTTTT.

The chain carries TRBV5-4 and TRBJ2-7, with D tentatively TRBD2 (7 bases). With 4 bases removed from V and 0 bases from J, the gap between germline ends came to 14 bases. Germline V gene sequence: CDR1 SGHNT, CDR2 YYREEE (reference sequence). The CDR3 is 15 residues long. The chain's CDR3 is CASSPFAGASYEQYF. The CDR3 DNA is TGTGCCAGCAGCCCTTTTGCGGGGGCCTCCTACGAGCAGTACTTC.

The genes are TRBV23-1 and TRBJ2-1, with TRBD2 as a possible D gene (6 bases). TRBV23-1 is an ORF; its function is uncertain. This CDR3 region has 18 residues. The V end was cut by 3 bases, the J end by 8 bases, with 26 bases between. CDR3 amino acids: CASSHRPIIRQGGDEQFF. The CDR3 DNA reads as TGCGCCAGCAGTCATCGCCCGATTATACGACAAGGCGGGGATGAGCAGTTCTTC.

Only one count was recorded for this clone. This chain uses TRBV5-8 with TRBJ2-5, with 9 nucleotides matching TRBD1. V shed 4 bases, J shed 1 base, and the junction held 5 bases outside the gene matches. The CDR3 contains 15 residues. CDR1 is SGHTS and CDR2 is YDEGEE in the germline V gene. CDR3 sequence reads: CASSGDRVPQETQYF. The CDR3 DNA reads as TGTGCCAGCAGCGGGGACAGGGTTCCCCAAGAGACCCAGTACTTC.

This chain joins TRBV5-1 and TRBJ2-1; TRBD2 matches at 9 bases. The CDR3 is 15 residues long. Germline V CDR1 and CDR2: SGHRS, YFSETQ. Trimming removed 4 bases from V and 7 bases from J; junction bases left unmatched: 9. CDR3 nucleotides: TGCGCCAGCAGCCCTAGGGGCGGGGGGGTTAATGAGCAGTTCTTC. Translation: CASSPRGGGVNEQFF.